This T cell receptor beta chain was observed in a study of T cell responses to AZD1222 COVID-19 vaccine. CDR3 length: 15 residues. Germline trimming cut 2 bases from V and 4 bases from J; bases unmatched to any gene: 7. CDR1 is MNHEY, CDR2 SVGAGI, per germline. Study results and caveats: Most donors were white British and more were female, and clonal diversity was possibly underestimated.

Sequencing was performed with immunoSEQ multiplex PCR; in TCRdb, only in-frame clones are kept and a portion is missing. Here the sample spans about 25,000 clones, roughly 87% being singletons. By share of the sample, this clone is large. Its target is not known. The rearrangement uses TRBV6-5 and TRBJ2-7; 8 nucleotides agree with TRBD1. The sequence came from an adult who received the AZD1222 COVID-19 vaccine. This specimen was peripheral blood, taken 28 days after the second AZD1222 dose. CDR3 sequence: CASSYRRTGTYEQYF. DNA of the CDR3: TGTGCCAGCAGTTACCGCAGGACAGGGACATACGAGCAGTACTTC.